Following are 5 T cell receptor beta chains from one sample sequenced in a study of T-cell reconstitution after alpha-beta-depleted transplantation in children. Unique molecular identifiers were used in preparing the TCRbeta library. MiXCR, run by TCRdb on the PCR reads, gives a single entry per CDR3 protein. The sample lists tens of thousands of distinct CDR3 sequences, about 7.3% occurring once. The sequencing here drew on PBMCs from the stem cell graft donor, taken from the stem cell graft. Receptors were obtained from a human donor who donated a stem cell graft to a child with acute lymphoblastic leukemia.

Ten or more counts support this clonotype. The chain recombines TRBV27 with TRBJ2-2; D call uncertain. Germline V gene sequence: CDR1 MNHEY, CDR2 SMNVEV (reference sequence). The CDR3 runs to 14 residues. Deletions cut 5 bases from V and 7 bases from J, with 14 bases between. CDR3 coding DNA: TGTGCCAGCAGTCCCATGGGGTTCCACGGGGAGCTGTTTTTT. Residues: CASSPMGFHGELFF.

This clonotype was seen ten or more times. The CDR3 loop reads CASSKGSVLLRGVYEQYF. The CDR3 nucleotides read TGTGCCAGCAGCAAAGGGTCGGTCCTCCTACGGGGAGTCTACGAGCAGTACTTC. The chain links TRBV21-1 to TRBJ2-7; the table's D call of TRBD2 was not tested on the DNA. TRBV21-1 is marked as a pseudogene. There are 18 residues in the CDR3.

This clonotype was counted between two and nine times. The rearrangement links TRBV19 to TRBJ2-3; D is possibly TRBD2 (6 bases). The CDR3 length is 14 residues. Trimming removed 11 bases from V and 6 bases from J, with 21 bases in between. Per germline, CDR1 LNHDA and CDR2 SQIVND (reference sequence). In DNA, the CDR3 is TGTGCCTCCAAGGGACTTCCCGGTGTGGATACGCAGTATTTT. Its protein is CASKGLPGVDTQYF.

At least ten counts were recorded for this clonotype. The CDR3 sequence: CASSRTGELFF. DNA of the CDR3: TGTGCCAGCAGCCGGACCGGGGAGCTGTTTTTT. The V and J genes are TRBV6-5 and TRBJ2-2, with D unclear. V was shortened by 6 bases and J by 5 bases, with 4 bases between the two germline ends. The CDR3 is 11 residues long. Germline CDR1 is MNHEY and CDR2 is SVGAGI.

This clonotype came up once. Compared with germline, one end of the junction differs, possibly owing to a read error. The chain is built from TRBV12-3 or TRBV12-4 and TRBJ2-5, with D maybe TRBD1 (5 bases). The CDR3 extends over 14 amino acids. The CDR3: CCFWGQVSQETQYF. The CDR3, as DNA: TGCTGCTTCTGGGGCCAGGTTTCGCAAGAGACCCAGTACTTC.